This T cell receptor beta chain derives from a study of T cell repertoires in cytomegalovirus infection. About the research overall: Indicated by public TCR beta signatures were CMV infection and matching HLA type. Notes on the study in general: HLA-C-restricted CMV-specific TCR beta clonotypes were dominant in the ex vivo response.

The CDR3 has 14 amino acids. V was clipped by 1 base and J by 2 bases, with 9 bases between them. TCRdb used MiXCR to reprocess the reads, holding one entry per CDR3 protein. This table has around 450,000 distinct CDR3 sequences, around 10% appearing once. Only a few counts were recorded for this clonotype. Antigen: not known. The V call is TRBV12-3 or TRBV12-4, the J call TRBJ2-7, with D hard to call. This TCR came from a human donor in good health (CMV status not recorded). Some clones in this sample may be carry-over from other donors' samples. Sample: PBMCs. CDR3 sequence (DNA): TGTGCCAGCAGTTTAGAACAGATAGCCTACGAGCAGTACTTC. Protein sequence: CASSLEQIAYEQYF.